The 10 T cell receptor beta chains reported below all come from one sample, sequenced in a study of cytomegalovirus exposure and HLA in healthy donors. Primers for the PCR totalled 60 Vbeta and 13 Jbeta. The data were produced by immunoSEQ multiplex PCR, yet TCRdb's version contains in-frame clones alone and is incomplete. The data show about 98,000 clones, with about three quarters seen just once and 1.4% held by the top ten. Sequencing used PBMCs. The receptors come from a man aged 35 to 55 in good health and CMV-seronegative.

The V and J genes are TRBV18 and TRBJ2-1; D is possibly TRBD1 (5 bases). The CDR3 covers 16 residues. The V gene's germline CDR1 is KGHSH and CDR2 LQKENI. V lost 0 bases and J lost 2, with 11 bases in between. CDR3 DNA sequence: TGTGCCAGCTCACCACCTAACCAGGGTACCTACAATGAGCAGTTCTTC. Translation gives CASSPPNQGTYNEQFF.

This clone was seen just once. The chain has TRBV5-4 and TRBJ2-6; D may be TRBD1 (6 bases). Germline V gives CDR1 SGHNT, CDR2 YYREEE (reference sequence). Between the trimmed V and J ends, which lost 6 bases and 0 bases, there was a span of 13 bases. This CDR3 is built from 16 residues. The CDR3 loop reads CASTGRGNSGANVLTF. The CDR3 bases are TGTGCCAGCACTGGCAGGGGAAACTCTGGGGCCAACGTCCTGACTTTC.

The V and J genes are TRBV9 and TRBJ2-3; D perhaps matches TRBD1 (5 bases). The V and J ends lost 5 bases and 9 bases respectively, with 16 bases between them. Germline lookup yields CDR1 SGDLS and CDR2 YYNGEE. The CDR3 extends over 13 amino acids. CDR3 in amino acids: CASSDVPGWTQYF. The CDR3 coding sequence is TGTGCCAGCAGTGACGTTCCAGGGTGGACGCAGTATTTT.

CDR3 in DNA: TGTGCCAGCAGTTACAGGGGGCATCAGCCCCAGCATTTT. The encoded protein is CASSYRGHQPQHF. This chain uses TRBV6-6 with TRBJ1-5; 7 bases fit TRBD1. With 2 bases clipped from V and 5 bases from J, the junction kept 0 bases outside the gene matches. CDR1 is MNHNY and CDR2 is SVGAGI in the germline V gene (reference sequence). CDR3 length: 13 amino acids.

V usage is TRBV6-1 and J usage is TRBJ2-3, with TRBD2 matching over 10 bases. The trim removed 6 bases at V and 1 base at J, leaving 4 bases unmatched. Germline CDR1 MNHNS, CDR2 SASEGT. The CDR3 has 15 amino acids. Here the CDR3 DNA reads TGTGCCAGCAGAGTAGCGGGGGGTCGCACAGATACGCAGTATTTT. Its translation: CASRVAGGRTDTQYF.

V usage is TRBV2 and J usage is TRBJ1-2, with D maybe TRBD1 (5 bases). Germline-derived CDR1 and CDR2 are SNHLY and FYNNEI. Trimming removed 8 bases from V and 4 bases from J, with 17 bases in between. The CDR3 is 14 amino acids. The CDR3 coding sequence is TGTGCCAGCTGGGGAGGGGTTGGAGCCTATGGCTACACCTTC. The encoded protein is CASWGGVGAYGYTF.

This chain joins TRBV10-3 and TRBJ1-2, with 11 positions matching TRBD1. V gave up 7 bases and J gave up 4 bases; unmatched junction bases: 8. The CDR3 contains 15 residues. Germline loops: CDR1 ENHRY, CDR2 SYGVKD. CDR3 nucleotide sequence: TGTGCCATCAAGGCCGGGGACAGGGGGGGCTATGGCTACACCTTC. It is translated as CAIKAGDRGGYGYTF.

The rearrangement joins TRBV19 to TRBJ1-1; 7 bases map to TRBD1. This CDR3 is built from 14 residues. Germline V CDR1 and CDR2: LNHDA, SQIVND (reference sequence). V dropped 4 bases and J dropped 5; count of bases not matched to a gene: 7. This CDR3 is CASSTRTGRTEAFF. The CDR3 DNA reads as TGTGCCAGTAGTACGCGGACAGGTCGGACTGAAGCTTTCTTT. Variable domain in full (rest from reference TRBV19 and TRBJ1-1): DGGITQSPKYLFRKEGQNVTLSCEQNLNHDAMYWYRQDPGQGLRLIYYSQIVNDFQKGDIAEGYSVSREKKESFPLTVTSAQKNPTAFYLCASSTRTGRTEAFFGQGTRLTVV.

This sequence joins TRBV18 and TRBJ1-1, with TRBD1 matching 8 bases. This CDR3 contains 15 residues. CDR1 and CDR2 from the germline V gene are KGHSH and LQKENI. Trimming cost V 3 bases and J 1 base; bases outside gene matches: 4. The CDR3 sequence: CASSPKTGANTEAFF. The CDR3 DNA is TGTGCCAGCTCACCGAAGACAGGGGCGAACACTGAAGCTTTCTTT.

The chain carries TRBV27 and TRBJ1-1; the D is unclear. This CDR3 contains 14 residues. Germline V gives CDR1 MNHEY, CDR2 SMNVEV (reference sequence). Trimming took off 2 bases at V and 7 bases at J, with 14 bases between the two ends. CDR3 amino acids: CASSLQDARGEAFF. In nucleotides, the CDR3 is TGTGCCAGCAGTTTACAGGATGCACGGGGTGAAGCTTTCTTT.